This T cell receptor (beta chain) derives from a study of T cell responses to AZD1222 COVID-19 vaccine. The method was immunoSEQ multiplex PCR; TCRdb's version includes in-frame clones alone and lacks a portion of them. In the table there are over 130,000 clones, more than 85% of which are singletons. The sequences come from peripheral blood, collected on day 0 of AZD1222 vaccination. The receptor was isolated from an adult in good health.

This CDR3 reads CASSTGGKLRNEQFF. For the CDR3, the DNA is TGTGCCAGTAGTACCGGAGGGAAACTACGCAATGAGCAGTTCTTC. The chain employs TRBV19 and TRBJ2-1, with D tentatively TRBD2 (6 bases). The CDR3 is made up of 15 amino acids. Germline loops: CDR1 LNHDA, CDR2 SQIVND (reference sequence). V was cut by 4 bases and J by 6 bases, with 16 bases left in between.